Listed below are T cell receptor beta chains from one sample, sequenced in a study of T cells in localized non-small cell lung cancer. Method: immunoSEQ multiplex PCR; TCRdb's copy keeps in-frame clones and lacks some. The sample includes about 43,000 clones, 91% of them seen just once. The source material was PBMCs, sampled before any cancer treatment. These receptors were obtained from a woman aged 35 to 69 with stage II lung adenocarcinoma. Each CDR3 is given with its conserved first and last residue. The D gene is left open where the match is weak. Some rows have no size entry. The others give once, few or many, or a class for an expanded clone.

>TRBV28|TRBJ2-3|NA|NA|16
TGTGCCAGCAGTTTCGGGGGTCGAGGTCTTACAGATACGCAGTATTTT
CASSFGGRGLTDTQYF
>TRBV9|TRBJ2-7|once|NA|15
TGTGCCAGCAGCCCCGGAGGGACCCGGATCTACGAGCAGTACTTC
CASSPGGTRIYEQYF
>TRBV5-6|TRBJ1-2|NA|NA|14
TGTGCCAGCAGCGAGGTAGGAGGGGCCTATGGCTACACCTTC
CASSEVGGAYGYTF
>TRBV19|TRBJ2-7|NA|NA|13
TGTGCCAGTAGTAGCACAGGCACGCGCGAGCAGTACTTC
CASSSTGTREQYF
>TRBV10-3|TRBJ2-7|NA|TRBD2|15
TGTGCCATCAGTGAGTTCCGACTAGCGGGAGACGAGCAGTACTTC
CAISEFRLAGDEQYF
>TRBV5-1|TRBJ1-5|NA|NA|15
TGCGCCAGCAGCTTGGAAGGGACCCTAAATCAGCCCCAGCATTTT
CASSLEGTLNQPQHF
>TRBV6-6|TRBJ1-5|NA|TRBD1|14
TGTGCCAGCAGCGAGACAGGGGGCAATCAGCCCCAGCATTTT
CASSETGGNQPQHF
>TRBV21-1|TRBJ1-1|NA|NA|17
TGTGCCAGCAGCAAAGGGGGGGACAGGGAAAGGAACACTGAAGCTTTCTTT
CASSKGGDRERNTEAFF
>TRBV19|TRBJ1-5|NA|NA|16
TGTGCCAGTAGTCTTTTCGTGTTGTCAACGAATCAGCCCCAGCATTTT
CASSLFVLSTNQPQHF
>TRBV6-1|TRBJ1-1|once|NA|12
TGTGTCCACAGGGACCTTAACACTGAAGCTTTCTTT
CVHRDLNTEAFF
>TRBV13|TRBJ2-7|NA|NA|17
TGTGCCAGCAGCCCCCCGGGCGGGCAGGGGGGGTCCTACGAGCAGTACTTC
CASSPPGGQGGSYEQYF
>TRBV13|TRBJ2-3|NA|NA|11
TGTGCCAGCAGCTTATTCGATACGCAGTATTTT
CASSLFDTQYF
>TRBV5-5|TRBJ1-5|NA|NA|14
TGTGCCAGCAGCTTCCTAGGGTCGGATCAGCCCCAGCATTTT
CASSFLGSDQPQHF
>TRBV7-2|TRBJ2-2|NA|NA|14
TGTGCCAGCAGCCCCCTGTCCGGAACCGGGGAGCTGTTTTTT
CASSPLSGTGELFF
>TRBV9|TRBJ1-1|once|NA|13
TGTGCCAGCAGCGGGGTTGGGGGAGATGAAGCTTTCTTT
CASSGVGGDEAFF
>TRBV25-1|TRBJ1-2|NA|NA|14
TGTGCCAGCAGTGAATTATGGGGGCGGGATGGCTACACCTTC
CASSELWGRDGYTF
>TRBV11-3|TRBJ2-2|NA|NA|15
TGTGCCAGCAGCCCCGGGTTCAGAAACACCGGGGAGCTGTTTTTT
CASSPGFRNTGELFF
>TRBV21-1|TRBJ2-7|NA|NA|19
TGTGCCAGCAGCAAAGTGCGGCGGTATAGGGTTTCCTTCGACTACGAGCAGTACTTC
CASSKVRRYRVSFDYEQYF
>TRBV5-1|TRBJ1-2|NA|NA|14
TGCGCCAGCAGTAGTTCTTCTTCTAGAGGAAGCTACACCTTC
CASSSSSSRGSYTF
>TRBV19|TRBJ2-5|NA|NA|15
TGTGCCAGTAGAGGAACGCCACTAGTCCAAGAGACCCAGTACTTC
CASRGTPLVQETQYF
>TRBV27|TRBJ2-7|NA|NA|15
TGTGCCAGCACCATCCCGCAGGGTAGCGCCTACGAGCAGTACTTC
CASTIPQGSAYEQYF
>TRBV28|TRBJ1-5|NA|NA|12
TGTGCCAGCGGGCCAGGCGGCTGGCCCCAGCATTTT
CASGPGGWPQHF